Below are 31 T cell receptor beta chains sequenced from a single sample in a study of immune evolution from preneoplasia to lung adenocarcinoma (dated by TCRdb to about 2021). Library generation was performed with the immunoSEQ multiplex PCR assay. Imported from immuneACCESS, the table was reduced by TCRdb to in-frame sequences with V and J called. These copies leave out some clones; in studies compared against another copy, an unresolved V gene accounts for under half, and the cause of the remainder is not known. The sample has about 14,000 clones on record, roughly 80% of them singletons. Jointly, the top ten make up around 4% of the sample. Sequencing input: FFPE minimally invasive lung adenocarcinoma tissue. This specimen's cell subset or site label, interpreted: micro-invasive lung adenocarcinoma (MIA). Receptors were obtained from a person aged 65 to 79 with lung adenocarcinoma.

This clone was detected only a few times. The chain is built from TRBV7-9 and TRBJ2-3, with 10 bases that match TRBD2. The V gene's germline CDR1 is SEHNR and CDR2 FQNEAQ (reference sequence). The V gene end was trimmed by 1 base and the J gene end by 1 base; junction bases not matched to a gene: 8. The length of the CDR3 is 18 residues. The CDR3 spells CASSLDAGLAEGTDTQYF. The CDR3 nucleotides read TGTGCCAGCAGCTTAGACGCAGGACTAGCGGAGGGCACAGATACGCAGTATTTT.

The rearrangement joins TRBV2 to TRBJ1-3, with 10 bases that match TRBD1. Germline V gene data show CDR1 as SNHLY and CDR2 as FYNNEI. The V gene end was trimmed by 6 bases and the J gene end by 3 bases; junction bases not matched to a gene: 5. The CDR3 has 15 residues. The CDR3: CASSAGTGDGNTIYF. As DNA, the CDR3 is TGTGCCAGCAGCGCCGGGACAGGGGATGGAAACACCATATATTTT.

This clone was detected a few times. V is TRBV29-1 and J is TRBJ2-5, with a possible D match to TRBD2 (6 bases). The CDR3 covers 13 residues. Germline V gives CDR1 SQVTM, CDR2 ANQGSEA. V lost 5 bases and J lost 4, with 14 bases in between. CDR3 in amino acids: CSVTPGGGETQYF. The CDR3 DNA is TGCAGCGTTACCCCCGGGGGAGGAGAGACCCAGTACTTC.

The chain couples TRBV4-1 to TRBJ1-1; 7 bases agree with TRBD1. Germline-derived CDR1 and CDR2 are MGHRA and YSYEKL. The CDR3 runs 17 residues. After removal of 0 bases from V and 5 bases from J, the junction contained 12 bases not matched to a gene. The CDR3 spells CASSQDAAGGLLTEAFF. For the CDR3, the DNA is TGCGCCAGCAGCCAAGATGCGGCAGGGGGATTGTTGACTGAAGCTTTCTTT.

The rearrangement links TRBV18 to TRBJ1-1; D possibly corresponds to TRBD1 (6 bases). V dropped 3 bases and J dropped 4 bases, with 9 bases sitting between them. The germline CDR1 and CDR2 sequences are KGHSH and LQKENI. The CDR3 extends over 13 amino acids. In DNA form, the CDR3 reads TGTGCCAGCTCACCCGGGGGCTTCACTGAAGCTTTCTTT. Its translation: CASSPGGFTEAFF.

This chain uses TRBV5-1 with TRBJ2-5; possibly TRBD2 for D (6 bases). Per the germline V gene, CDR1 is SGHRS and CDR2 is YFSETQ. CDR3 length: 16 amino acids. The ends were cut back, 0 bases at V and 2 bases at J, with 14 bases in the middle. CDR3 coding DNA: TGCGCCAGCAGCTTGGGCTCGGGGGACCCGCAAGAGACCCAGTACTTC. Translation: CASSLGSGDPQETQYF.

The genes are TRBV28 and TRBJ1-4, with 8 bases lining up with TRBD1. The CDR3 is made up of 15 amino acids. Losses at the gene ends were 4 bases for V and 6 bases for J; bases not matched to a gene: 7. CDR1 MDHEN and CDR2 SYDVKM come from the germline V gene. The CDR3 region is CASSSQTGVDEKLFF. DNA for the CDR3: TGTGCCAGCAGTTCGCAGACAGGGGTGGATGAAAAACTGTTTTTT.

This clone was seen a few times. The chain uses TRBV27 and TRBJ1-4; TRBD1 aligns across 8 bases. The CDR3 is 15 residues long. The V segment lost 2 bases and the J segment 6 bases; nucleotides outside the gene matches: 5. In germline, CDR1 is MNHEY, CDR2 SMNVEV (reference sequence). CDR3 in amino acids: CASSLTGGLYEKLFF. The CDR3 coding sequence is TGTGCCAGCAGTTTAACAGGGGGATTGTATGAAAAACTGTTTTTT.

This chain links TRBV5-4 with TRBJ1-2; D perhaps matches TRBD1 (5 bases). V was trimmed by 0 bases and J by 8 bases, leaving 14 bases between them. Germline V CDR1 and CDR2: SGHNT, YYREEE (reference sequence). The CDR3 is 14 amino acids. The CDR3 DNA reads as TGTGCCAGCAGCTTGGACAGGAATCTACACGGCTACACCTTC. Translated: CASSLDRNLHGYTF.

As DNA, the CDR3 is TGTGCCAGCAGTTTCCTCGCCAACTTCATGAACACTGAAGCTTTCTTT. Its protein product is CASSFLANFMNTEAFF. V is TRBV28 and J is TRBJ1-1; D is uncertain. The CDR3 extends over 16 amino acids. The germline V and J ends were trimmed by 3 bases and 0 bases, with 14 bases remaining between them. Germline CDR1 MDHEN, CDR2 SYDVKM.

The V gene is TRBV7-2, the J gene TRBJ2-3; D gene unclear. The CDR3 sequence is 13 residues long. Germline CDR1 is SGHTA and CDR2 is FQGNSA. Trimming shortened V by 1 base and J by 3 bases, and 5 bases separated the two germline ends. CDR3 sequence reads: CASSLVWTDTQYF. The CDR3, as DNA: TGTGCCAGCAGCTTAGTGTGGACAGATACGCAGTATTTT.

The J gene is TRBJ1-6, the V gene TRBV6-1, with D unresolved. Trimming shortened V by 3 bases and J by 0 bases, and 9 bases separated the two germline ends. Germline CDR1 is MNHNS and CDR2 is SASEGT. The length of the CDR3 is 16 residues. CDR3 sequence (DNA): TGTGCCAGCAGTGACCATGCGAGCTCCTATAATTCACCCCTCCACTTT. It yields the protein CASSDHASSYNSPLHF.

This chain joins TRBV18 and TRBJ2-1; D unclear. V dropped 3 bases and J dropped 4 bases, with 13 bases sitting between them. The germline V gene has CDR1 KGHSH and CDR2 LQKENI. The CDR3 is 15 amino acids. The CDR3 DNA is TGTGCCAGCTCACCCGAGAAGGGTTTATACAATGAGCAGTTCTTC. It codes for CASSPEKGLYNEQFF.

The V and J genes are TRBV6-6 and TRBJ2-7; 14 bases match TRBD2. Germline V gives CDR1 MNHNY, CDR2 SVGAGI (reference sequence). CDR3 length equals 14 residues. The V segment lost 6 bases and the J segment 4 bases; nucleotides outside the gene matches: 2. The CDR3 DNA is TGTGCCAGCAGGGGGACTAGCGGGGGATACGAGCAGTACTTC. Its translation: CASRGTSGGYEQYF.

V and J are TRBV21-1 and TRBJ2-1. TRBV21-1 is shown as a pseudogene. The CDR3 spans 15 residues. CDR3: CASSNGMGRNNEQFF. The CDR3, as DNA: TGTGCCAGCAGCAACGGGATGGGACGGAACAATGAGCAGTTCTTC.

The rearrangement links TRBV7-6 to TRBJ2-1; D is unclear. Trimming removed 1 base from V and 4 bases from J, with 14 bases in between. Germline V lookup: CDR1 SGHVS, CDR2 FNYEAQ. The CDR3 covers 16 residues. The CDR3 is CASSLVSGPVYNEQFF. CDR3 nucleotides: TGTGCCAGCAGCTTAGTATCCGGGCCGGTATACAATGAGCAGTTCTTC.

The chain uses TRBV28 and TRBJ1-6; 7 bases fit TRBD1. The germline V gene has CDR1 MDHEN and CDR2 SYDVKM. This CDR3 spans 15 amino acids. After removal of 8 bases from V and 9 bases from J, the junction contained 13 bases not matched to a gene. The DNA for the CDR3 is TGTGCCAGCGGGGACAGATCGGTATCTGTTTCACCCCTCCACTTT. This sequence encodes CASGDRSVSVSPLHF. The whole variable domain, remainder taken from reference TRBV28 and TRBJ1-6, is DVKVTQSSRYLVKRTGEKVFLECVQDMDHENMFWYRQDPGLGLRLIYFSYDVKMKEKGDIPEGYSVSREKKERFSLILESASTNQTSMYLCASGDRSVSVSPLHFGNGTRLTVT.

CDR3: CASRSRIAALHF. CDR3 sequence (DNA): TGTGCCAGCAGGTCACGGATTGCGGCCCTCCACTTT. The chain combines TRBV28 with TRBJ1-6; D is unclear. V dropped 6 bases and J dropped 14 bases, with 14 bases sitting between them. This CDR3 is 12 amino acids long. Germline values: CDR1 MDHEN, CDR2 SYDVKM. Full variable domain (rest looked up from reference TRBV28 and TRBJ1-6): DVKVTQSSRYLVKRTGEKVFLECVQDMDHENMFWYRQDPGLGLRLIYFSYDVKMKEKGDIPEGYSVSREKKERFSLILESASTNQTSMYLCASRSRIAALHFGNGTRLTVT.

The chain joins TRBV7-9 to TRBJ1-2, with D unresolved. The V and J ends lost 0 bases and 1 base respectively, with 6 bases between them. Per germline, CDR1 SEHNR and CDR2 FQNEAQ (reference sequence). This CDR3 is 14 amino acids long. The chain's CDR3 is CASSLAGSNYGYTF. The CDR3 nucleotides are TGTGCCAGCAGCTTAGCCGGGAGTAACTATGGCTACACCTTC.

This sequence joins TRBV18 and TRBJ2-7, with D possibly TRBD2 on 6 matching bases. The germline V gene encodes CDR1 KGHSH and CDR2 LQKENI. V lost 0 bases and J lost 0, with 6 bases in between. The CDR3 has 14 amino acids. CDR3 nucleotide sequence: TGTGCCAGCTCACCACCTAGCGGCTCCTACGAGCAGTACTTC. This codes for CASSPPSGSYEQYF. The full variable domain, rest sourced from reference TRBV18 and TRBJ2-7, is NAGVMQNPRHLVRRRGQEARLRCSPMKGHSHVYWYRQLPEEGLKFMVYLQKENIIDESGMPKERFSAEFPKEGPSILRIQQVVRGDSAAYFCASSPPSGSYEQYFGPGTRLTVT.

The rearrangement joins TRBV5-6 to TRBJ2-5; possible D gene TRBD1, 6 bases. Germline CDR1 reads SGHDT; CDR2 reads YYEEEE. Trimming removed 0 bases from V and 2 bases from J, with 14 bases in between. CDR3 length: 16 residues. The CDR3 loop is CASSLGTAGMQETQYF. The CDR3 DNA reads TGTGCCAGCAGCTTGGGGACAGCCGGGATGCAAGAGACCCAGTACTTC.

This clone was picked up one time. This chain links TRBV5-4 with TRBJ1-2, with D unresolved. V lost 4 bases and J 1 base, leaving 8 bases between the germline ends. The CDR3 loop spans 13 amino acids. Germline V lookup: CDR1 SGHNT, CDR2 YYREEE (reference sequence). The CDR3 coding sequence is TGTGCCAGCAGCCCCGACCGTAACTATGGCTACACCTTC. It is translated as CASSPDRNYGYTF.

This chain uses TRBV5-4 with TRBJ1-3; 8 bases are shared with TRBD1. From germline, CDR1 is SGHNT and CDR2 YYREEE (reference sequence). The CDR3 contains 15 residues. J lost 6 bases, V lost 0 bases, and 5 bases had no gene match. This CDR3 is CASSLGSGGLNTIYF. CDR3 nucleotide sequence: TGTGCCAGCAGCTTGGGGTCAGGGGGCTTAAACACCATATATTTT.

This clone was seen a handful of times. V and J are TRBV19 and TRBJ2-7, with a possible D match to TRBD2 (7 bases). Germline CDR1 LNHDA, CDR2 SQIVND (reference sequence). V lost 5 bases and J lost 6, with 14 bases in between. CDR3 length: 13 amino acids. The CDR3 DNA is TGTGCCAGTAGTCTCGCCGGGGGGCTCGAGCAGTACTTC. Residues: CASSLAGGLEQYF.

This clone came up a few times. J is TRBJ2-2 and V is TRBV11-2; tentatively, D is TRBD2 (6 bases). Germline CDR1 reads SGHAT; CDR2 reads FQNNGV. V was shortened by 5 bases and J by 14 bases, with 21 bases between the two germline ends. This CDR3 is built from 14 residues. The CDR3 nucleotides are TGTGCCAGCAGCCCCCCCGGGGGTCTACTGGTCCTGTTTTTT. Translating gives CASSPPGGLLVLFF.

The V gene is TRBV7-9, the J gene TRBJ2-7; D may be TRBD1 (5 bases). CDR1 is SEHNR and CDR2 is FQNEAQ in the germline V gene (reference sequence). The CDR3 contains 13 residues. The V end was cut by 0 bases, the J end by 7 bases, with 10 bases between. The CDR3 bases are TGTGCCAGCAGCTTAGCAGGGGCGGAGGAGCAGTACTTC. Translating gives CASSLAGAEEQYF.

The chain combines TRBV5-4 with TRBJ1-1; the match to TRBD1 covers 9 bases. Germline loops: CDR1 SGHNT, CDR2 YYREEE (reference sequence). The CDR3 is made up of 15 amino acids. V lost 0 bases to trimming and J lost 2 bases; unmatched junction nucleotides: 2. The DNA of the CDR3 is TGTGCCAGCAGCTTGGTGGGACAGGGAAACACTGAAGCTTTCTTT. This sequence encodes CASSLVGQGNTEAFF.

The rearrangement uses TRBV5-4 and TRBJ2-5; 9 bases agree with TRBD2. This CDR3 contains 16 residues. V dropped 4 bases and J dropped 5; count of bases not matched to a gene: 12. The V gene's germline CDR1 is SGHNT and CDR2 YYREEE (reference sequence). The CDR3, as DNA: TGTGCCAGCAGCGATAAAAGGACTAGCGCGGGGGAGACCCAGTACTTC. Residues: CASSDKRTSAGETQYF.

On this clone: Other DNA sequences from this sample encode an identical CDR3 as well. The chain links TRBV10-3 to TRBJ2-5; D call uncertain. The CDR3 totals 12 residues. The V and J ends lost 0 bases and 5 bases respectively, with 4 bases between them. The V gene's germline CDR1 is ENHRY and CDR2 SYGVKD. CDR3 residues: CAISESGETQYF. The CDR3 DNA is TGTGCCATCAGTGAGTCGGGGGAGACCCAGTACTTC.

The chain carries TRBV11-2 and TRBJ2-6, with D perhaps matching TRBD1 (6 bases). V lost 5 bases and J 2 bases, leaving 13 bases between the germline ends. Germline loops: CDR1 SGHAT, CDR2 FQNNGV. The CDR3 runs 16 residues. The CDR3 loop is CASSPWTATGANVLTF. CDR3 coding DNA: TGTGCCAGCAGCCCCTGGACAGCCACTGGGGCCAACGTCCTGACTTTC. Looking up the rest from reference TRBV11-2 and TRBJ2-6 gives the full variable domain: EAGVAQSPRYKIIEKRQSVAFWCNPISGHATLYWYQQILGQGPKLLIQFQNNGVVDDSQLPKDRFSAERLKGVDSTLKIQPAKLEDSAVYLCASSPWTATGANVLTFGAGSRLTVL.

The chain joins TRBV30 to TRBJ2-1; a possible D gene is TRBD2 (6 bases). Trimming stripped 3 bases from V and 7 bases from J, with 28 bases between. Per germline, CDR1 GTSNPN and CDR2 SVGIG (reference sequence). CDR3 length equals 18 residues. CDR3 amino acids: CAWSSEPAGMAGSNEQFF. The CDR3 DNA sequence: TGTGCCTGGAGCTCAGAACCCGCCGGGATGGCGGGAAGTAATGAGCAGTTCTTC.